The TCR beta chain under discussion was sequenced for a study of identical twins (dated by TCRdb to about 2016). Background for the entire study: The study deep-sequenced TCR alpha and beta repertoires from monozygotic twins, unrelated adults of various ages and cord blood to test whether fetal clonotypes persist. To rule out contamination, replicate twin experiments were performed at different times with different library preparation protocols.

What the authors observed across the whole study: Abundant cord blood beta clonotypes carried fewer insertions; young adult naive repertoires showed a weaker similar trend, while memory repertoires showed none. Because the same donors could not be followed over many years, conclusions were based on cross-sectional statistical analysis. Zero-insertion analyses could be partly confounded by invariant T cells such as MAIT and iNKT, though diverse VJ usage argued against such confounding for most clonotypes. In monozygotic twins, recombination models systematically underestimated out-of-frame TCR alpha sharing, but the models matched the sharing seen between unrelated individuals. A weaker excess of twin sharing was found in beta out-of-frame sequences because the signal-to-noise ratio was lowered by fewer shared sequences. Compared with coincidental sharing between unrelated individuals, an excess of low generation-probability sequences was observed among out-of-frame TCR alpha sequences shared between twins.

Library preparation was by 5' RACE. These reads were obtained on an Illumina HiSeq 2000. A universal primer binding site was added through template switching, and the final cDNA carried a unique molecular identifier so that TCR cDNA molecules could be counted accurately. Specific primers in the conserved constant-segment region were used to synthesize first-strand cDNA for the TCR alpha and beta chains. To control for contamination, every cDNA library carried two barcodes: a SMART-Mk sample barcode plus Illumina barcodes. TruSeq adapter sequences and Illumina sample barcodes were added in two successive PCR steps. TCR alpha and beta cDNA libraries were sequenced on the Illumina HiSeq platform with custom primers. In the source study's methods: Unique molecular identifiers were extracted from raw reads with MiGEC, and CDR3 positions were determined with MiXCR. For each individual, recombination models were inferred using an EM algorithm with the repgenHMM and IGoR tools. The analysis of shared clonotypes was done with the tcR package in R, with sharing normalized by the product of cloneset sizes. To study raw recombination free of thymic and clonal selection effects, out-of-frame nonproductive sequences were analyzed. TCRdb ran its own pipeline on the public reads, namely fastp trimming at Q25 and MiXCR clone calling, and kept in-frame beta chains. When rows share a CDR3 protein, they turn into one entry using the most common DNA and genes. Clone size and V and J calls follow TCRdb, not the original study. Across this sample there are approximately 600,000 distinct CDR3 sequences, with over 8.5% seen only once. The ten largest clones take up approximately 3.2% of the sample.

Every donor in the study was a healthy Caucasian. The twin cohort comprised three pairs of female monozygotic twins, all aged roughly 18 to 30 years. The RNA used for TCR libraries was isolated from peripheral blood mononuclear cells. This clonotype was detected only a few times. No cognate antigen has been identified for it. No per-base quality is available; no much larger clone lies one base away. The sample was also linked to a second study, of yellow fever vaccine responses in identical twins. The second study reports: The authors reported that the T cell response to vaccination in identical twins appeared partly convergent and partly personalized. The study precisely tracked vaccine-responding T cell clones in identical twins.

Sequencing was performed on PBMCs. This clonotype was obtained from a woman younger than 35 in good health.

The base sequence is TGCAGTGCTCCGACAAGACTAGCGGACTGGGGATACAATGAGCAGTTCTTC. This gives the protein CSAPTRLADWGYNEQFF. The sequence is built from TRBV20-1 and TRBJ2-1, with 9 central nucleotides matching TRBD2. CDR3 length: 17 amino acids, cysteine to phenylalanine. Here the CDR3 DNA is all that survives: 51 bases in frame from base 1. Trimmed from V: 5 bases; trimmed from J: 4 bases; junction bases lacking a gene match: 15. CDR1 and CDR2 are drawn from the germline V gene (reference sequence): DFQATT, SNEGSKA.